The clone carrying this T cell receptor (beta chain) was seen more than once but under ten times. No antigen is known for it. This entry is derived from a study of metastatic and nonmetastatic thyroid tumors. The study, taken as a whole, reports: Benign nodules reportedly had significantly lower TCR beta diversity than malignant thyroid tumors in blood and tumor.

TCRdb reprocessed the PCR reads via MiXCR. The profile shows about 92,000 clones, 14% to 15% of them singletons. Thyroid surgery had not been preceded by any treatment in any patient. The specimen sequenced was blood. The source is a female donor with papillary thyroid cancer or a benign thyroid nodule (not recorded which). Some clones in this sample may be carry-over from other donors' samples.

The CDR3 protein is CACATAQDQQYF. CDR3 nucleotides: TGTGCCTGTGCTACAGCTCAAGACCAGCAGTACTTC. The rearrangement uses TRBV28 and TRBJ2-7; no clear D. The germline CDR1 and CDR2 sequences are MDHEN and SYDVKM. The ends were cut back, 11 bases at V and 8 bases at J, with 19 bases in the middle. This CDR3 is 12 amino acids long.